There are a few counts of the clone carrying this T cell receptor (beta chain). Its target is not known. The data belong to a study of blood T cells in healthy people across ages. A sample-barcoded 5' primer and a J-beta primer mix were used in a second PCR of about 6 to 11 cycles. MiXCR, run by TCRdb on the 5' RACE reads, gives a single entry per CDR3 protein. The table includes about 840,000 distinct CDR3 sequences, 25% to 30% detected once. Whole-study findings and limits: Investigators treated diversity estimates from one million T cells as underestimates.

The length of the CDR3 is 15 residues. V was clipped by 4 bases and J by 2 bases; unmatched bases: 7. Germline V CDR1 and CDR2: SGHRS, YFSETQ. These same records also appear under a second study, on T cells of mothers and their children.

The genes are TRBV5-1 and TRBJ2-5; TRBD2 matches 8 bases. This clonotype was sampled from a middle-aged woman in good health. Sequences were obtained from blood. In DNA form, the CDR3 reads TGCGCCAGCAGCCGCACCGGGACTAGTCAAGAGACCCAGTACTTC. Protein product: CASSRTGTSQETQYF.